This TCR beta chain was recovered during a study of CD8 T cells in ankylosing spondylitis (dated by TCRdb to the late 2010s). Broadly, across the study: To find TCR variants linked to disease, the study profiled T cell receptor beta repertoires in ankylosing spondylitis patients and healthy donors. In total, the full study cohort was made up of about 110 healthy donors and 25 ankylosing spondylitis patients. Peripheral blood was sampled, and synovial fluid was also collected from ankylosing spondylitis patients. Summary of the overall study and its limitations: The disease-linked clones showed a CD8+ phenotype and occurred at relatively low frequencies in peripheral blood. Significant enrichment of the disease-linked clones was reported in matched synovial fluid samples from ankylosing spondylitis patients. A TCR beta motif of 8 or 9 highly homologous amino acid variants appeared characteristic of blood from ankylosing spondylitis patients. Some TCR beta motif variants had previously been reported in synovial fluid and blood of reactive arthritis patients, which suggested common disease-initiation mechanisms.

This clonotype showed up many times. It lacks a known antigen. No much larger clone exists at a distance of one base, and base qualities are not known. CDR1 and CDR2, looked up from the germline V gene (reference sequence), are SGHNT and YYREEE. Including the terminal cysteine and phenylalanine, the CDR3 comprises 17 residues. The sequence is cut down to CDR3 DNA, 51 bases in frame from base 1. The germline V end is reduced by 3 bases and the J end by 5 bases; junction bases left unmatched: 15. The sequencer was an Illumina HiSeq 2500. Quantitative 5'-RACE with molecular barcodes was used to prepare TCR beta libraries. The authors' analysis ran thus. A new computational method, built on a probabilistic model of VDJ rearrangement, was used to identify disease-linked TCR variants. Using fastp trimming at Q25 and MiXCR clonotype assembly, TCRdb reanalyzed the public sequencing data and kept in-frame beta chains. Rows with one shared CDR3 protein collapse into an entry with the most common genes and DNA. In this record, the V and J calls reflect TCRdb's handling and not the investigators' own analysis. Recorded for this sample are about 120,000 distinct CDR3 sequences; roughly 13% of them occurred a single time. The ten largest clonotypes hold about 3% of the sample.

Sample: blood, either unsorted or a sorted T cell fraction (not recorded which). The TCR was taken from a female donor with ankylosing spondylitis or in good health (not recorded which). The sequence links TRBV5-4 to TRBJ2-3, and TRBD2 aligns with 7 junction nucleotides. The nucleotide sequence reads TGTGCCAGCAGCTCTGGAGATAGCGGGCTCAGATTAGATACGCAGTATTTT. It specifies CASSSGDSGLRLDTQYF.